This T cell receptor beta chain was sequenced in a study of blood T cells in healthy people across ages. Alongside a J-beta primer mix, a sample-barcoded 5' primer served in a second PCR lasting about 7 to 11 cycles. One entry per CDR3 protein results from TCRdb running MiXCR on the 5' RACE reads. Of around 1,800,000 distinct CDR3 sequences in the sample, around 40% were seen once. The origin of this receptor is a human donor in good health. The specimen sequenced was blood.

CDR3 sequence reads: CATSGDLDTQYF. CDR3 DNA: TGTGCCACCAGCGGGGATTTAGATACGCAGTATTTT. The chain joins TRBV24-1 to TRBJ2-3; possibly TRBD2 for D (5 bases). Per germline, CDR1 KGHDR and CDR2 SFDVKD. Trimming removed 7 bases at V and 5 bases at J, with 9 bases between. This CDR3 is 12 amino acids long.